Presented here are 14 T cell receptor beta chains from one specimen sequenced in a study of T cells after yellow fever vaccination. TCRdb redid the calling of the 5' RACE reads with MiXCR, one entry per CDR3 protein. The data contain some 320,000 distinct CDR3 sequences, about 11% of them seen just once; the ten biggest clones take up about 3%. Sequencing was performed on CD4+ T cells sorted from PBMCs, taken 45 days after the yellow fever booster vaccination. These receptor sequences come from a young man who received the YFV17D yellow fever vaccine.

The chain links TRBV7-8 to TRBJ2-3; D is possibly TRBD2 (5 bases). Germline CDR1 and CDR2: SGHVS and FQNEAQ. V was trimmed by 5 bases and J by 0 bases, leaving 15 bases between them. The CDR3 runs to 16 residues. CDR3 sequence reads: CASSTRMGGSTDTQYF. DNA for the CDR3: TGTGCCAGCAGCACACGGATGGGCGGGAGCACAGATACGCAGTATTTT.

This chain uses TRBV10-3 with TRBJ1-1; D is ambiguous. The CDR3 is 13 amino acids. Germline lookup yields CDR1 ENHRY and CDR2 SYGVKD. Trimming removed 7 bases at V and 1 base at J, with 10 bases between. CDR3 coding DNA: TGTGCCATCAATGCAAATGGGAACACTGAAGCTTTCTTT. Protein product: CAINANGNTEAFF.

This clonotype was seen a handful of times. The chain combines TRBV7-9 with TRBJ2-5, with D maybe TRBD2 (6 bases). V lost 5 bases and J lost 10, with 20 bases in between. CDR3 size: 14 residues. Per the germline V gene, CDR1 is SEHNR and CDR2 is FQNEAQ (reference sequence). CDR3 in amino acids: CASSVTTDRGCQYF. For the CDR3, the DNA is TGTGCCAGCAGCGTAACAACGGACCGGGGGTGCCAGTACTTC. Together with reference TRBV7-9 and TRBJ2-5, the CDR3 gives the full variable domain: DTGVSQNPRHKITKRGQNVTFRCDPISEHNRLYWYRQTLGQGPEFLTYFQNEAQLEKSRLLSDRFSAERPKGSFSTLEIQRTEQGDSAMYLCASSVTTDRGCQYFGPGTRLLVL.

This clonotype was observed a handful of times. V is TRBV5-5 and J is TRBJ2-7, with D perhaps being TRBD1 or TRBD2 (6 bases each). Germline V lookup: CDR1 SGHKS, CDR2 YYEKEE (reference sequence). The germline V and J ends were trimmed by 3 bases and 7 bases, with 17 bases remaining between them. The CDR3 totals 14 residues. The chain's CDR3 is CASSWLSGAGEQYF. In nucleotides, the CDR3 is TGTGCCAGCAGCTGGCTTTCGGGGGCCGGGGAGCAGTACTTC.

This chain uses TRBV4-1 with TRBJ2-7; D is uncertain. The CDR3 contains 14 residues. V lost 6 bases to trimming and J lost 1 base, with 13 bases between them. Germline V gene data show CDR1 as MGHRA and CDR2 as YSYEKL. The CDR3 sequence: CASSPEGRSYEQYF. CDR3 DNA: TGCGCCAGCAGTCCCGAAGGCAGATCCTACGAGCAGTACTTC.

J is TRBJ2-3 and V is TRBV20-1; 13 nucleotides line up with TRBD2. V was clipped by 5 bases and J by 2 bases; unmatched bases: 10. Germline V lookup: CDR1 DFQATT, CDR2 SNEGSKA (reference sequence). This CDR3 has 17 residues. This chain's CDR3 is CSAAGTSGARLTDTQYF. Here the CDR3 DNA reads TGCAGTGCTGCTGGGACTAGCGGGGCGAGACTCACAGATACGCAGTATTTT.

This sequence joins TRBV5-1 and TRBJ2-3; a weak D match, TRBD2 (6 bases). The germline V gene encodes CDR1 SGHRS and CDR2 YFSETQ. V lost 7 bases to trimming and J lost 10 bases, with 19 bases between them. This CDR3 spans 13 amino acids. CDR3: CASSVVPGVSQYF. For the CDR3, the DNA is TGCGCCAGCTCTGTAGTTCCGGGGGTATCGCAGTATTTT.

Many counts were recorded for this clonotype. The chain couples TRBV7-3 to TRBJ2-1, with a tentative D call TRBD1 (6 bases). CDR3 size: 14 residues. With 5 bases removed from V and 1 base from J, the gap between germline ends came to 9 bases. From germline, CDR1 is SGHTA and CDR2 FQGTGA. The CDR3 nucleotides are TGTGCCAGCAGCCCCGGACAGTCCTACAATGAGCAGTTCTTC. The encoded protein is CASSPGQSYNEQFF.

This rearrangement joins TRBV9 to TRBJ1-6; no definite D call. V was clipped by 4 bases and J by 5 bases, with 10 bases between them. CDR1 is SGDLS, CDR2 YYNGEE, per germline. CDR3 length: 14 residues. The chain's CDR3 is CASSSRANNSPLHF. As DNA, the CDR3 is TGTGCCAGCAGCTCGAGGGCCAATAATTCACCCCTCCACTTT.

The chain joins TRBV6-5 to TRBJ1-1, with 9 bases identical to TRBD1. Germline V gene sequence: CDR1 MNHEY, CDR2 SVGAGI. The CDR3 sequence is 16 residues long. Trimming removed 6 bases from V and 5 bases from J; junction bases left unmatched: 13. The CDR3 sequence: CASRRIGTGSHTEAFF. CDR3 in DNA: TGTGCCAGCAGACGAATCGGGACAGGGTCTCATACTGAAGCTTTCTTT.

The genes are TRBV4-1 and TRBJ2-1; 13 bases match TRBD2. V lost 3 bases, J lost 0 bases, and 5 bases stayed unmatched. Germline CDR1 MGHRA, CDR2 YSYEKL. The CDR3 spans 18 residues. CDR3 bases: TGCGCCAGCAGCCATCGGACTAGCGGGGGCCGCTCCTACAATGAGCAGTTCTTC. This encodes CASSHRTSGGRSYNEQFF.

This chain joins TRBV7-6 and TRBJ1-1; D perhaps matches TRBD1 (5 bases). Germline CDR1 is SGHVS and CDR2 is FNYEAQ. V was clipped by 4 bases and J by 1 base, with 10 bases between them. This CDR3 region has 14 residues. The CDR3 here is CASSSQAGNTEAFF. For the CDR3, the DNA is TGTGCCAGCAGCTCACAGGCGGGGAACACTGAAGCTTTCTTT.

The chain combines TRBV5-4 with TRBJ2-7, with D possibly matching TRBD1 (6 bases). V lost 4 bases, J lost 5 bases, and 10 bases lay in between. This CDR3 is 12 amino acids long. Looked up from germline, CDR1 is SGHNT and CDR2 is YYREEE (reference sequence). The CDR3 bases are TGTGCCAGCAGCACAGGGTGGAACGAGCAGTACTTC. This translates into CASSTGWNEQYF.

The rearrangement links TRBV20-1 to TRBJ1-2, with 9 bases that match TRBD1. Germline V gives CDR1 DFQATT, CDR2 SNEGSKA (reference sequence). The V and J ends lost 3 bases and 4 bases, in that order; junction bases with no gene match: 6. The CDR3 sequence is 14 residues long. The CDR3 nucleotides are TGCAGTGCTAGCCGACAGGGGGGAAGCTATGGCTACACCTTC. Its translation: CSASRQGGSYGYTF.